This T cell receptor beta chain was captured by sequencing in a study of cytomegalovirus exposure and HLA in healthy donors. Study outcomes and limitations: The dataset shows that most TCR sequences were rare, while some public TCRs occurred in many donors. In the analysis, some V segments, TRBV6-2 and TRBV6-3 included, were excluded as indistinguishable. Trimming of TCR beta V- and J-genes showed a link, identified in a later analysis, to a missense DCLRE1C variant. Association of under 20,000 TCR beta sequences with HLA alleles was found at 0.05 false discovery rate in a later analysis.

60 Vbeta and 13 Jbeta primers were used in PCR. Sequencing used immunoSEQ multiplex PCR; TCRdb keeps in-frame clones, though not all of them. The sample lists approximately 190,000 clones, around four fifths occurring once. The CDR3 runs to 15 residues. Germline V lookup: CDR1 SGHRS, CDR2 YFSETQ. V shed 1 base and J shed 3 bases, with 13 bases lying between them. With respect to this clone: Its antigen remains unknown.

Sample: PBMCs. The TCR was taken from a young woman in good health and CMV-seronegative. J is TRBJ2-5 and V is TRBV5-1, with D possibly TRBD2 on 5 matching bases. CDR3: CASSLSGVEEETQYF. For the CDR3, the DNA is TGCGCCAGCAGCTTGTCTGGGGTGGAGGAAGAGACCCAGTACTTC. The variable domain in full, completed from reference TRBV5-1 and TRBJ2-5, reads KAGVTQTPRYLIKTRGQQVTLSCSPISGHRSVSWYQQTPGQGLQFLFEYFSETQRNKGNFPGRFSGRQFSNSRSEMNVSTLELGDSALYLCASSLSGVEEETQYFGPGTRLLVL.